This T cell receptor (beta chain) was profiled in a study of graft-versus-host responses after intestinal transplantation. About the research overall: Isolated intestinal, liver-intestinal, or multivisceral transplants were what recipients had.

The germline gives CDR1 GTSNPN, CDR2 SVGIG (reference sequence). V was trimmed by 2 bases and J by 10 bases, leaving 11 bases between them. This CDR3 has 11 residues. Study-wide results and limits: Researchers found GvH clones in recipient marrow, and some showed up first in ileum or blood.

Sequencing used immunoSEQ multiplex PCR; TCRdb keeps in-frame clones, though not all of them. This table has around 120,000 clones, about nine tenths appearing once. A word on this clone: Its specificity is unknown.

This sequence originates from a human donor who received an intestinal transplant. This sequence joins TRBV30 and TRBJ1-1; no reliable D call. Sequencing was performed on unstimulated CD4+ T cells sorted from spleen or lymph node cells, taken before intestinal transplant. The CDR3 spells CAWSWKEGAFF. The CDR3 DNA reads as TGTGCCTGGAGTTGGAAAGAGGGAGCTTTCTTT.